Listed below are T cell receptor beta chains from one sample, sequenced in a study of control samples from healthy donors and cancer patients. The assay was immunoSEQ multiplex PCR, and TCRdb's table has in-frame clones only and misses some. The table records 110,000 to 150,000 clones, less than 95% of them present only once. The source material was blood. The receptors come from a man aged 18 to 35 in good health. Each CDR3 is given with its conserved first and last residue. D genes are given only for firm matches. For some rows the clone size is stated as once, few or many, or as a class when expanded; others skip it.

d_gene: TRBD2
j_gene: TRBJ2-2
abundance: -
v_gene: TRBV7-3
CDR3aa: CASSSGLAGGPGDTGELFF
CDR3nt: TGTGCCAGCAGCTCGGGACTAGCGGGGGGTCCGGGAGACACCGGGGAGCTGTTTTTT

d_gene: TRBD2
j_gene: TRBJ2-3
abundance: -
v_gene: TRBV19
CDR3aa: CASSSRGVYGTSRTDTQYF
CDR3nt: TGTGCCAGTAGCTCCCGTGGGGTGTATGGGACTAGCCGCACAGATACGCAGTATTTT

d_gene: TRBD2
j_gene: TRBJ2-7
abundance: -
v_gene: TRBV5-1
CDR3aa: CASSLTTSDRNEQYF
CDR3nt: TGCGCCAGCAGCTTAACCACTAGCGATCGGAACGAGCAGTACTTC

d_gene: -
j_gene: TRBJ2-5
abundance: -
v_gene: TRBV3-1/TRBV3-2
CDR3aa: CASSQGGCQETQYF
CDR3nt: TGTGCCAGCAGCCAGGGAGGTTGCCAAGAGACCCAGTACTTC

d_gene: -
j_gene: TRBJ1-2
abundance: -
v_gene: TRBV4-1
CDR3aa: CASSQKGNYGYTF
CDR3nt: TGCGCCAGCAGCCAGAAGGGGAACTATGGCTACACCTTC

d_gene: -
j_gene: TRBJ2-5
abundance: -
v_gene: TRBV19
CDR3aa: CASSIDSEGETQYF
CDR3nt: TGTGCCAGTAGTATAGATTCGGAGGGGGAGACCCAGTACTTC

d_gene: -
j_gene: TRBJ1-5
abundance: -
v_gene: TRBV5-4
CDR3aa: CASSLGGGQPQHF
CDR3nt: TGTGCCAGCAGCTTGGGGGGTGGTCAGCCCCAGCATTTT

d_gene: -
j_gene: TRBJ2-7
abundance: -
v_gene: TRBV4-2
CDR3aa: CASSQEVTAYEQYF
CDR3nt: TGTGCCAGCAGCCAAGAAGTTACCGCCTACGAGCAGTACTTC

d_gene: -
j_gene: TRBJ1-5
abundance: -
v_gene: TRBV19
CDR3aa: CASSVSTLAQHF
CDR3nt: TGTGCCAGTAGCGTCTCCACCTTGGCCCAGCATTTT

d_gene: TRBD1
j_gene: TRBJ2-5
abundance: -
v_gene: TRBV2
CDR3aa: CASGGQGVETQYF
CDR3nt: TGTGCCAGCGGAGGACAGGGGGTGGAGACCCAGTACTTC

d_gene: -
j_gene: TRBJ1-4
abundance: -
v_gene: TRBV5-5
CDR3aa: CASSLFEASKLFF
CDR3nt: TGTGCCAGCAGCTTGTTCGAGGCCAGTAAACTGTTTTTT

d_gene: TRBD1
j_gene: TRBJ2-2
abundance: -
v_gene: TRBV10-3
CDR3aa: CAISGQPDRANTGELFF
CDR3nt: TGTGCCATCAGTGGCCAACCGGACAGGGCCAACACCGGGGAGCTGTTTTTT

d_gene: -
j_gene: TRBJ2-3
abundance: -
v_gene: TRBV9
CDR3aa: CASSVGRFSTDTQYF
CDR3nt: TGTGCCAGCAGCGTAGGCCGTTTTAGCACAGATACGCAGTATTTT

d_gene: TRBD1
j_gene: TRBJ1-4
abundance: -
v_gene: TRBV10-3
CDR3aa: CAISARDRGPNEKLFF
CDR3nt: TGTGCCATCAGCGCCCGGGACAGGGGACCTAATGAAAAACTGTTTTTT

d_gene: -
j_gene: TRBJ2-2
abundance: -
v_gene: TRBV29-1
CDR3aa: CSVGRGSTGELFF
CDR3nt: TGCAGCGTTGGTAGGGGAAGCACCGGGGAGCTGTTTTTT

d_gene: -
j_gene: TRBJ1-2
abundance: -
v_gene: TRBV5-5
CDR3aa: CASNPGQMSNYGYTF
CDR3nt: TGTGCCAGCAACCCCGGACAGATGTCTAACTATGGCTACACCTTC

d_gene: -
j_gene: TRBJ1-1
abundance: -
v_gene: TRBV4-3
CDR3aa: CASSQGQSNTEAFF
CDR3nt: TGCGCCAGCAGCCAAGGACAGTCGAACACTGAAGCTTTCTTT

d_gene: -
j_gene: TRBJ2-3
abundance: -
v_gene: TRBV27
CDR3aa: CASSYGPTDTQYF
CDR3nt: TGTGCCAGCAGTTACGGGCCCACAGATACGCAGTATTTT

d_gene: -
j_gene: TRBJ2-5
abundance: once
v_gene: TRBV12-5
CDR3aa: CASGLDPDGATQYF
CDR3nt: TGTGCTAGTGGTTTGGACCCGGACGGGGCGACCCAGTACTTC

d_gene: -
j_gene: TRBJ1-1
abundance: -
v_gene: TRBV5-6
CDR3aa: CASSFNRDVVTEAFF
CDR3nt: TGTGCCAGCAGCTTCAACCGGGATGTTGTCACTGAAGCTTTCTTT

d_gene: -
j_gene: TRBJ2-7
abundance: once
v_gene: TRBV5-1
CDR3aa: CASSSIPSSSYEQYF
CDR3nt: TGCGCCAGCAGCTCTATACCTTCGAGCTCCTACGAGCAGTACTTC

d_gene: TRBD2
j_gene: TRBJ2-1
abundance: -
v_gene: TRBV4-1
CDR3aa: CASSVAPRTSSYNEQFF
CDR3nt: TGCGCCAGCAGCGTCGCCCCACGGACTAGCTCCTACAATGAGCAGTTCTTC

d_gene: TRBD1
j_gene: TRBJ1-2
abundance: -
v_gene: TRBV7-9
CDR3aa: CASSNPDRGGYGYTF
CDR3nt: TGTGCCAGCAGCAACCCAGACAGGGGAGGCTATGGCTACACCTTC

d_gene: -
j_gene: TRBJ2-6
abundance: -
v_gene: TRBV10-3
CDR3aa: CAISETAGANVLTF
CDR3nt: TGTGCCATCAGTGAGACAGCTGGGGCCAACGTCCTGACTTTC

d_gene: -
j_gene: TRBJ2-5
abundance: -
v_gene: TRBV29-1
CDR3aa: CSVSDRLVGETQYF
CDR3nt: TGCAGCGTGTCCGACAGGCTGGTGGGGGAGACCCAGTACTTC

d_gene: -
j_gene: TRBJ2-3
abundance: -
v_gene: TRBV5-6
CDR3aa: CASSLGGGLSTDTQYF
CDR3nt: TGTGCCAGCAGCTTGGGCGGGGGCCTTAGCACAGATACGCAGTATTTT

d_gene: -
j_gene: TRBJ1-4
abundance: -
v_gene: TRBV28
CDR3aa: CASSFLSETNEKLFF
CDR3nt: TGTGCCAGCAGTTTCCTCAGCGAAACTAATGAAAAACTGTTTTTT

d_gene: -
j_gene: TRBJ1-5
abundance: -
v_gene: TRBV9
CDR3aa: CASSVAGGGNQPQHF
CDR3nt: TGTGCCAGCAGCGTAGCGGGGGGGGGCAATCAGCCCCAGCATTTT

d_gene: TRBD1
j_gene: TRBJ1-3
abundance: -
v_gene: TRBV2
CDR3aa: CASSGQGRNTIYF
CDR3nt: TGTGCCAGCAGCGGACAGGGAAGAAACACCATATATTTT

d_gene: -
j_gene: TRBJ1-2
abundance: -
v_gene: TRBV5-6
CDR3aa: CASRGDLQDSFYGYTF
CDR3nt: TGTGCCAGCAGAGGCGATTTACAGGACAGCTTCTATGGCTACACCTTC

d_gene: -
j_gene: TRBJ2-7
abundance: -
v_gene: TRBV29-1
CDR3aa: CSVVVVSYEQYF
CDR3nt: TGCAGCGTTGTAGTGGTGTCGTACGAGCAGTACTTC

d_gene: TRBD1
j_gene: TRBJ2-3
abundance: -
v_gene: TRBV6-1
CDR3aa: CASSEGTGSTDTQYF
CDR3nt: TGTGCCAGCAGTGAAGGGACAGGGAGCACAGATACGCAGTATTTT

d_gene: -
j_gene: TRBJ2-5
abundance: -
v_gene: TRBV5-1
CDR3aa: CASSLIADRETQYF
CDR3nt: TGCGCCAGCAGCTTGATAGCGGACCGAGAGACCCAGTACTTC

d_gene: -
j_gene: TRBJ2-7
abundance: -
v_gene: TRBV5-1
CDR3aa: CASSKFRDEQYF
CDR3nt: TGCGCCAGCAGCAAATTCAGGGACGAGCAGTACTTC

d_gene: -
j_gene: TRBJ1-3
abundance: -
v_gene: TRBV7-9
CDR3aa: CASSGGGKSGNTIYF
CDR3nt: TGTGCCAGCAGCGGAGGGGGAAAGAGTGGAAACACCATATATTTT

d_gene: -
j_gene: TRBJ1-2
abundance: -
v_gene: TRBV19
CDR3aa: CASSSDHYGYTF
CDR3nt: TGTGCCAGTAGTTCGGATCACTATGGCTACACCTTC

d_gene: -
j_gene: TRBJ1-2
abundance: -
v_gene: TRBV7-9
CDR3aa: CASRGLASPNYGYTF
CDR3nt: TGTGCCAGCAGGGGCTTAGCCAGCCCCAACTATGGCTACACCTTC

d_gene: TRBD2
j_gene: TRBJ2-5
abundance: -
v_gene: TRBV3-1/TRBV3-2
CDR3aa: CASTREAGGWQETQYF
CDR3nt: TGTGCCAGCACCCGGGAAGCGGGGGGGTGGCAAGAGACCCAGTACTTC

d_gene: -
j_gene: TRBJ1-4
abundance: -
v_gene: TRBV6-2/TRBV6-3
CDR3aa: CASSYRTGGEKLFF
CDR3nt: TGTGCCAGCAGTTACCGGACGGGAGGTGAAAAACTGTTTTTT

d_gene: -
j_gene: TRBJ1-2
abundance: few
v_gene: TRBV10-2
CDR3aa: CASSESRTADGYTF
CDR3nt: TGCGCCAGCAGTGAGTCCCGGACAGCGGATGGCTACACCTTC

d_gene: -
j_gene: TRBJ1-1
abundance: -
v_gene: TRBV6-1
CDR3aa: CASSETLTEAFF
CDR3nt: TGTGCCAGCAGTGAAACCCTCACTGAAGCTTTCTTT

d_gene: -
j_gene: TRBJ2-7
abundance: -
v_gene: TRBV14
CDR3aa: CASSQESPEQYF
CDR3nt: TGTGCCAGCAGCCAAGAATCTCCCGAGCAGTACTTC